The text below deals with one TCR beta chain. Clones were sequenced by immunoSEQ multiplex PCR, and TCRdb holds only the in-frame ones, with some missing. The table includes some 180,000 clones, 82% detected once. The CDR3 runs 14 residues. With 11 bases removed from V and 5 bases from J, the gap between germline ends came to 16 bases. CDR1 ENHRY and CDR2 SYGVKD come from the germline V gene. The sample belongs to a study of blood T cell repertoires in COVID-19. This rearrangement joins TRBV10-3 to TRBJ1-6; perhaps TRBD1 as D (6 bases). Sequencing was done on a sample of peripheral blood. The source of this sequence is a woman aged 60 to 75 with COVID-19, enrolled during active disease. In DNA, the CDR3 is TGTGCCGGGAGAGGGGACATAGATAATTCACCCCTCCACTTT. Protein: CAGRGDIDNSPLHF.